The 21 T cell receptor beta chains below were found in one sample sequenced in a study of identical twins. TCRdb passed the 5' RACE reads through MiXCR, listing each CDR3 protein once. Of 690,000 or so distinct CDR3 sequences in the sample, roughly 6% were seen once. The specimen was naive T cells sorted from blood. These receptors all come from a man younger than 35 in good health.

This clonotype was seen at least ten times. The chain is built from TRBV5-1 and TRBJ1-2, with no clear D. The CDR3 totals 12 residues. The V end lost 1 base, the J end lost 8 bases, and 9 bases lay between the germline ends. Germline assignment: CDR1 SGHRS and CDR2 YFSETQ. The CDR3: CASSLQGSGYTF. DNA of the CDR3: TGCGCCAGCAGCTTGCAAGGGAGCGGCTACACCTTC.

The chain uses TRBV5-5 and TRBJ2-2; D is unclear. The CDR3 has 16 residues. Trimming removed 1 base at V and 0 bases at J, with 10 bases between. CDR1 is SGHKS, CDR2 YYEKEE, per germline (reference sequence). The CDR3 DNA follows: TGTGCCAGCAGCTTGATAACGACGACGAACACCGGGGAGCTGTTTTTT. This codes for CASSLITTTNTGELFF.

This clonotype occurred a few times. This chain joins TRBV20-1 and TRBJ2-1; tentative D call: TRBD1 (6 bases). Per the germline V gene, CDR1 is DFQATT and CDR2 is SNEGSKA (reference sequence). Trimming took 3 bases from V and 6 from J, leaving 18 bases between them. The CDR3 consists of 15 residues. CDR3 region: CSASGPGADPNEQFF. Here the CDR3 DNA reads TGCAGTGCTAGTGGGCCAGGGGCCGACCCCAATGAGCAGTTCTTC.

There are many counts of this clonotype. The chain joins TRBV7-2 to TRBJ2-7, with D perhaps TRBD1 (5 bases). With 0 bases removed from V and 3 bases from J, the gap between germline ends came to 12 bases. The CDR3 has 15 residues. From germline, CDR1 is SGHTA and CDR2 FQGNSA. CDR3 coding DNA: TGTGCCAGCAGCTTAGCTCCAGGGTCGGGCTACGAGCAGTACTTC. It codes for CASSLAPGSGYEQYF.

The V and J genes are TRBV6-2 or TRBV6-3 and TRBJ2-3; D is ambiguous. The CDR3 runs to 13 residues. Per germline, CDR1 MNHEY and CDR2 SVGEGT. The V end lost 5 bases, the J end lost 8 bases, and 14 bases lay between the germline ends. This CDR3 reads CASSQDALTTQYF. The CDR3 bases are TGTGCCAGCAGTCAGGACGCCTTGACTACGCAGTATTTT.

This clonotype has ten or more counts. J is TRBJ2-1 and V is TRBV28; D is perhaps TRBD1 (5 bases). V shed 3 bases and J shed 8 bases, with 17 bases lying between them. Per germline, CDR1 MDHEN and CDR2 SYDVKM. The CDR3 runs 15 residues. CDR3 residues: CASSLTAGSVDEQFF. DNA for the CDR3: TGTGCCAGCAGTTTGACGGCAGGGTCCGTCGATGAGCAGTTCTTC.

This chain links TRBV29-1 with TRBJ1-5; 11 nucleotides agree with TRBD1. Germline V lookup: CDR1 SQVTM, CDR2 ANQGSEA. The CDR3 contains 14 residues. The V segment lost 7 bases and the J segment 5 bases; nucleotides outside the gene matches: 7. In DNA, the CDR3 is TGCAGCGCCTTTTTGGGACAGGGGGATCAGCCCCAGCATTTT. Amino acid sequence: CSAFLGQGDQPQHF.

This clonotype was picked up many times. The chain links TRBV4-1 to TRBJ1-1; D uncertain. The CDR3 is 14 residues long. The V gene's germline CDR1 is MGHRA and CDR2 YSYEKL. The V gene lost 4 bases and the J gene lost 10 bases, with 19 bases spanning the gap. CDR3 sequence: CASSRKEVGNLAFF. The CDR3 nucleotides are TGCGCCAGCAGCCGAAAGGAGGTGGGGAATCTAGCTTTCTTT.

There are many counts of this clonotype. The rearrangement links TRBV5-4 to TRBJ2-5; D remains ambiguous. This CDR3 has 13 amino acids. Trimming stripped 8 bases from V and 0 bases from J, with 11 bases between. CDR1 and CDR2 (germline): SGHNT, YYREEE (reference sequence). CDR3 residues: CASLDADQETQYF. The CDR3 DNA sequence: TGTGCCAGTTTAGATGCCGACCAAGAGACCCAGTACTTC.

Worth noting for this clonotype: The germline gene is not matched at one end of the junction; a read error may be the cause. The rearrangement uses TRBV14 and TRBJ2-1, with 10 bases that match TRBD2. Per germline, CDR1 SGHDN and CDR2 FVKESK. The CDR3 length is 15 residues. CDR3 sequence (DNA): TGTGCCAGCAGCCCGCTAGCGGGAGAACCACCCCACCAGCTCTTC. This encodes CASSPLAGEPPHQLF.

This clonotype was counted between two and nine times. This chain uses TRBV7-7 with TRBJ2-5, with TRBD1 matching 7 bases. The CDR3 length is 14 residues. V dropped 1 base and J dropped 3; count of bases not matched to a gene: 2. The V gene's germline CDR1 is SSHAT and CDR2 FNYEAQ (reference sequence). In nucleotides, the CDR3 is TGTGCCAGCAGCTTAGAAACAGGGGAAGAGACCCAGTACTTC. The encoded protein is CASSLETGEETQYF. Together with reference TRBV7-7 and TRBJ2-5, the CDR3 gives the full variable domain: GAGVSQSPRYKVTKRGQDVTLRCDPISSHATLYWYQQALGQGPEFLTYFNYEAQPDKSGLPSDRFSAERPEGSISTLTIQRTEQRDSAMYRCASSLETGEETQYFGPGTRLLVL.

In its sample, this clonotype was seen many times. This chain joins TRBV4-2 and TRBJ2-1; 11 bases agree with TRBD2. The germline V gene has CDR1 LGHNA and CDR2 YNFKEQ. Losses at the gene ends were 1 base for V and 5 bases for J; bases not matched to a gene: 4. The CDR3 is 16 residues long. CDR3 coding DNA: TGTGCCAGCAGCCAAGGGACTAGCGGGTGGGACAATGAGCAGTTCTTC. Residues: CASSQGTSGWDNEQFF.

The chain joins TRBV19 to TRBJ2-1; TRBD1 is a possible D gene (6 bases). The germline V and J ends were trimmed by 6 bases and 2 bases, with 14 bases remaining between them. The CDR3 is 15 residues long. Germline loops: CDR1 LNHDA, CDR2 SQIVND (reference sequence). CDR3 in amino acids: CASREPGVPYNEQFF. The CDR3 DNA is TGTGCCAGTAGGGAACCAGGGGTCCCCTACAATGAGCAGTTCTTC. The variable domain in full, completed from reference TRBV19 and TRBJ2-1, reads DGGITQSPKYLFRKEGQNVTLSCEQNLNHDAMYWYRQDPGQGLRLIYYSQIVNDFQKGDIAEGYSVSREKKESFPLTVTSAQKNPTAFYLCASREPGVPYNEQFFGPGTRLTVL.

V and J are TRBV14 and TRBJ2-7; no clear D. The CDR3 spans 15 residues. The V gene lost 2 bases and the J gene lost 0 bases, with 11 bases spanning the gap. Germline CDR1 is SGHDN and CDR2 is FVKESK. The CDR3 loop is CASSQPNQASYEQYV. The CDR3 region has the DNA TGTGCCAGCAGCCAACCTAACCAGGCCTCCTACGAGCAGTACGTC.

The table lists this clonotype with many counts. V gene TRBV4-1 combines with J gene TRBJ2-1, with 10 bases fitting TRBD2. The ends lost 4 bases at V and 0 bases at J; junction bases unmatched: 9. Germline CDR1 is MGHRA and CDR2 is YSYEKL. This CDR3 spans 18 amino acids. As DNA, the CDR3 is TGCGCCAGCAGCCCCCTAGCGGGGGCCCTCAACTCCTACAATGAGCAGTTCTTC. It specifies CASSPLAGALNSYNEQFF.

This chain uses TRBV4-3 with TRBJ1-1, with D possibly matching TRBD1 (5 bases). From germline, CDR1 is LGHNA and CDR2 YSLEER. There are 16 residues in the CDR3. Between the trimmed V and J ends, which lost 0 bases and 1 base, there was a span of 12 bases. The CDR3 spells CASSQDRRGPNTEAFF. CDR3 bases: TGCGCCAGCAGCCAAGATCGACGGGGCCCGAACACTGAAGCTTTCTTT.

This clonotype was seen at least ten times. The rearrangement joins TRBV5-1 to TRBJ1-1; D remains unclear. The V end lost 4 bases, the J end lost 0 bases, and 13 bases lay between the germline ends. The V gene's germline CDR1 is SGHRS and CDR2 YFSETQ. The CDR3 loop spans 15 amino acids. CDR3 DNA sequence: TGCGCCAGCAGCCCAAAGACGGGGATGAACACTGAAGCTTTCTTT. It specifies CASSPKTGMNTEAFF.

This clonotype was recorded many times. This chain connects TRBV12-3 or TRBV12-4 to TRBJ2-1, with TRBD1 as a possible D gene (5 bases). The CDR3 sequence is 15 residues long. Trimming cost V 7 bases and J 4 bases, with 17 bases left between them. The CDR3 sequence is CASTPQDKPYNEQFF. DNA of the CDR3: TGTGCCAGCACGCCTCAGGACAAGCCATACAATGAGCAGTTCTTC.

There are a few counts of this clonotype. In DNA form, the CDR3 reads TGTGCCAGCAGCTTACGGGTAGCGGGAGGGGACAACGGGGAGCTGTTTTTT. Protein sequence: CASSLRVAGGDNGELFF. The chain is built from TRBV11-2 and TRBJ2-2, with TRBD2 matching 11 bases. CDR3 length: 17 residues. V was pared by 2 bases and J by 7 bases, with 9 bases of the junction left unmatched. CDR1 SGHAT and CDR2 FQNNGV come from the germline V gene.

This clonotype was seen many times. This chain links TRBV27 with TRBJ1-4, with no clear D. CDR1 and CDR2 (germline): MNHEY, SMNVEV (reference sequence). The CDR3 runs 14 residues. V was shortened by 4 bases and J by 0 bases, with 6 bases between the two germline ends. This CDR3 reads CASSSETTNEKLFF. CDR3 DNA sequence: TGTGCCAGCAGTTCGGAAACAACTAATGAAAAACTGTTTTTT.

This clonotype was observed many times. The rearrangement links TRBV10-2 to TRBJ2-7; unclear D gene. The V gene lost 3 bases and the J gene lost 0 bases, with 12 bases spanning the gap. Per germline, CDR1 WSHSY and CDR2 SAAADI. The CDR3 consists of 15 residues. CDR3 protein: CASSEGLRNSYEQYF. The CDR3 DNA reads as TGCGCCAGCAGTGAAGGGTTGAGAAACTCCTACGAGCAGTACTTC.